This T cell receptor beta chain was identified during a study of CD8 T cells in ankylosing spondylitis. Study findings and constraints: Before this, some motif variants had been reported in reactive arthritis synovial fluid and blood. The study looked at matched synovial fluid samples from ankylosing spondylitis patients. Disease-linked clones were reported to be significantly enriched there.

Looked up from germline, CDR1 is DFQATT and CDR2 is SNEGSKA (reference sequence). The CDR3 runs 15 residues. Unmatched junction bases numbered 11, after V lost 2 bases and J lost 5 bases. In making TCR beta libraries, quantitative 5'-RACE with molecular barcodes was used. TCRdb redid the calling of the 5' RACE reads with MiXCR, one entry per CDR3 protein. The sample has around 300,000 distinct CDR3 sequences, 20% to 25% seen once. As for this clonotype: Its target is not known.

The chain links TRBV20-1 to TRBJ1-1, with 7 positions matching TRBD1. Material: blood, either unsorted or a sorted T cell fraction (not recorded which). This TCR was sampled from a female donor with ankylosing spondylitis or in good health (not recorded which). The CDR3 nucleotides are TGCAGTGCTAGACCTCCCTCAGGGGGTGGAACTGAAGCTTTCTTT. Translated, it gives CSARPPSGGGTEAFF.